The clone carrying this TCR beta chain was counted a few times. Its antigen remains unidentified. Sampling consisted of one heparinised blood draw per donor, averaging roughly 0.12 L. CD4+ naive, central memory, regulatory and stem cell-like memory cells were sorted via CD45RO/CCR7/CD25/CD127/CD95/CD27. The V gene's germline CDR1 is SQVTM and CDR2 ANQGSEA. This CDR3 region has 12 residues. Trimming removed 6 bases from V and 6 bases from J; junction bases left unmatched: 2. Reverse transcription of all isolated RNA meant that expressed TCRB transcripts were sequenced. The protocol was immunoSEQ multiplex PCR, while the TCRdb copy is restricted to in-frame clones and leaves out a portion. The sample shows roughly 450,000 clones, approximately 10% of them seen only once. The sample originates from a study of beta chain features in type 1 diabetes. Study observations and caveats: For Type 1 diabetes patients, all four CD4+ subsets carried TCRB CDR3s that were moderately but significantly shorter. Here, the possible influence of HLA type (on TCRB rearrangement) remained unresolved.

This TCR came from a young woman in good health. Specimen: naive CD4+ T cells from blood. The gene calls are TRBV29-1 and TRBJ1-5; 10 nucleotides align to TRBD1. The CDR3 is CSVRDRGQPQHF. For the CDR3, the DNA is TGCAGCGTCCGGGACAGGGGTCAGCCCCAGCATTTT.